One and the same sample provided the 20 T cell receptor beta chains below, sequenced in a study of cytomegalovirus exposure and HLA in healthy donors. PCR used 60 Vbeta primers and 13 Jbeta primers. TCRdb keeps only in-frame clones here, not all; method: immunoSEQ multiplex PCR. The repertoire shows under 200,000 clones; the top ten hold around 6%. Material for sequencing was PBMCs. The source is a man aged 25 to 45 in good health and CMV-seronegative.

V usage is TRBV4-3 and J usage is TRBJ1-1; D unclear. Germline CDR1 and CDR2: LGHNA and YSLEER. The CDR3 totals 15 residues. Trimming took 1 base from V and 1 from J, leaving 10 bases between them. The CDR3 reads CASSQGAGWNTEAFF. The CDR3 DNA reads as TGCGCCAGCAGCCAAGGAGCGGGGTGGAACACTGAAGCTTTCTTT.

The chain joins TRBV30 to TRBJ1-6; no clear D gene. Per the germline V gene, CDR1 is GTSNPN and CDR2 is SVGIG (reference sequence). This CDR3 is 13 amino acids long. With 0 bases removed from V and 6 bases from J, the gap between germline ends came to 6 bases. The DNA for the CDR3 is TGTGCCTGGAGTGTCCGGGGTAATTCACCCCTCCACTTT. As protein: CAWSVRGNSPLHF. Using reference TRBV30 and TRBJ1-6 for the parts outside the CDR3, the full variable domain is SQTIHQWPATLVQPVGSPLSLECTVEGTSNPNLYWYRQAAGRGLQLLFYSVGIGQISSEVPQNLSASRPQDRQFILSSKKLLLSDSGFYLCAWSVRGNSPLHFGNGTRLTVT.

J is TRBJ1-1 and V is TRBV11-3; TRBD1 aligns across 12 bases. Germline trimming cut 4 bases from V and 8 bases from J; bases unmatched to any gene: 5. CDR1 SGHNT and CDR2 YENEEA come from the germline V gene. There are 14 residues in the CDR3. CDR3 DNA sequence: TGTGCCAGCAGCTACGGGACAGGGGGCGCCGAAGCTTTCTTT. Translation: CASSYGTGGAEAFF. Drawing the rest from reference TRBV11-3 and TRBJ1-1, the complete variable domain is EAGVVQSPRYKIIEKKQPVAFWCNPISGHNTLYWYLQNLGQGPELLIRYENEEAVDDSQLPKDRFSAERLKGVDSTLKIQPAELGDSAVYLCASSYGTGGAEAFFGQGTRLTVV.

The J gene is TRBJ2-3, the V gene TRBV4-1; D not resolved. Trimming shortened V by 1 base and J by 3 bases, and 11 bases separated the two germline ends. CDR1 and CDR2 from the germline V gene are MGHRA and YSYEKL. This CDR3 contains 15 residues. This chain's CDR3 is CASSQAPPGTDTQYF. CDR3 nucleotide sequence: TGCGCCAGCAGCCAAGCACCCCCGGGTACAGATACGCAGTATTTT.

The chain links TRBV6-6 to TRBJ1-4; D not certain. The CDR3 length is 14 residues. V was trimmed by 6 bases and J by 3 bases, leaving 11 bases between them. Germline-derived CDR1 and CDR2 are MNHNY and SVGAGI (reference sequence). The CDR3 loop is CASREPGSNEKLFF. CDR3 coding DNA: TGTGCCAGCAGGGAACCGGGGTCTAATGAAAAACTGTTTTTT.

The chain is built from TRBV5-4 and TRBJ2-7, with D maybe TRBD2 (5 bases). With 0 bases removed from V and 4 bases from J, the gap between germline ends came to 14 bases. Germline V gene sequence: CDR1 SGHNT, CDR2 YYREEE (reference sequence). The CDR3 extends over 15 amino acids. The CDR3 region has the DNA TGTGCCAGCAGCTTGGCCGTGGGAGAGGTTTACGAGCAGTACTTC. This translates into CASSLAVGEVYEQYF. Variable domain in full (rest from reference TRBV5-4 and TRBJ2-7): ETGVTQSPTHLIKTRGQQVTLRCSSQSGHNTVSWYQQALGQGPQFIFQYYREEENGRGNFPPRFSGLQFPNYSSELNVNALELDDSALYLCASSLAVGEVYEQYFGPGTRLTVT.

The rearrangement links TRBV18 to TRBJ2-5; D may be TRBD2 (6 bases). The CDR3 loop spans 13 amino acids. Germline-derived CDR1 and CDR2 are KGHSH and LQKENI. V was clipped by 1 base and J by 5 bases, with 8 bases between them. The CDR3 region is CASSPRSGETQYF. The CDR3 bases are TGTGCCAGCTCACCACGGAGCGGGGAGACCCAGTACTTC.

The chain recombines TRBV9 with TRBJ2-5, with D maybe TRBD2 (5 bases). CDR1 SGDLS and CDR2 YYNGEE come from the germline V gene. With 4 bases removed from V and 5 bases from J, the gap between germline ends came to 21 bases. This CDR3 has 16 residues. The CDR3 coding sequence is TGTGCCAGCAGCCCTAGCTGGACTCCAACGGGGGAGACCCAGTACTTC. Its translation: CASSPSWTPTGETQYF.

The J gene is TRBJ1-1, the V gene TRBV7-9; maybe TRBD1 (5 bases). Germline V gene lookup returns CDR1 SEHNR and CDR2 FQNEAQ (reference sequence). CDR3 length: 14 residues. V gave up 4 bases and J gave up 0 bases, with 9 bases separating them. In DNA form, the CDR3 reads TGTGCCAGCAGCTACCCGGGGGTGAACACTGAAGCTTTCTTT. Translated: CASSYPGVNTEAFF. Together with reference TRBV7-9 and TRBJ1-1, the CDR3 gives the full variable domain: DTGVSQNPRHKITKRGQNVTFRCDPISEHNRLYWYRQTLGQGPEFLTYFQNEAQLEKSRLLSDRFSAERPKGSFSTLEIQRTEQGDSAMYLCASSYPGVNTEAFFGQGTRLTVV.

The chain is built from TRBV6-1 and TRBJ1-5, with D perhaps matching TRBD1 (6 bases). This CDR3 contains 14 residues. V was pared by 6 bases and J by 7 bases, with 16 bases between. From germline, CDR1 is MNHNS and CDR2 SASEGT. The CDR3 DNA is TGTGCCAGCAGCCAGGGGCAGACCCGACAGCCCCAGCATTTT. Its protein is CASSQGQTRQPQHF.

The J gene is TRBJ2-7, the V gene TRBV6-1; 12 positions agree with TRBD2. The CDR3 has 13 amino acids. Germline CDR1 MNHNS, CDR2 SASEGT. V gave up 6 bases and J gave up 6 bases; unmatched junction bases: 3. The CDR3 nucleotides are TGTGCCAGCAGAACGACTAGCGGGAGCGAGCAGTACTTC. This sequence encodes CASRTTSGSEQYF.

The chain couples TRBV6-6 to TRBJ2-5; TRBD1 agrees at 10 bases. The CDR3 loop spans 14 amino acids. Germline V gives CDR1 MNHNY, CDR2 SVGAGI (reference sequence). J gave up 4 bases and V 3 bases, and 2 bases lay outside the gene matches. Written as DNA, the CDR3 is TGTGCCAGCAGTTATCGGGACAGGGGAGAGACCCAGTACTTC. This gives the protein CASSYRDRGETQYF.

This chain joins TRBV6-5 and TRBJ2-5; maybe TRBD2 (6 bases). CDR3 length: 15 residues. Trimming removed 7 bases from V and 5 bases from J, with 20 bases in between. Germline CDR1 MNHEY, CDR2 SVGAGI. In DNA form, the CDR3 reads TGTGCCAGCAAGAGCAGCGGGCTCGCTGGGGAGACCCAGTACTTC. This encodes CASKSSGLAGETQYF.

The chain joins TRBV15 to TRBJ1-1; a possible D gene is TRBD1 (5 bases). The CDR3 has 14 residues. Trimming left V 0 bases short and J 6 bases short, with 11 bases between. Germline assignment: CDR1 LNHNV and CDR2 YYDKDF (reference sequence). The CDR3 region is CATSREGEHSEAFF. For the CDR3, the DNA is TGTGCCACCAGCAGAGAAGGGGAACACTCTGAAGCTTTCTTT. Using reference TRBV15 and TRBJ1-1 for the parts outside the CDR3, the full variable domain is DAMVIQNPRYQVTQFGKPVTLSCSQTLNHNVMYWYQQKSSQAPKLLFHYYDKDFNNEADTPDNFQSRRPNTSFCFLDIRSPGLGDTAMYLCATSREGEHSEAFFGQGTRLTVV.

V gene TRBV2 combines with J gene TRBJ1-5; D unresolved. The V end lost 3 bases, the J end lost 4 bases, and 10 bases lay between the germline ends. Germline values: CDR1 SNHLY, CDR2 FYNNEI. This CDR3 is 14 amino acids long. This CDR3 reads CASSDRGGNQPQHF. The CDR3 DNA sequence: TGTGCCAGCAGTGATCGAGGTGGGAATCAGCCCCAGCATTTT.

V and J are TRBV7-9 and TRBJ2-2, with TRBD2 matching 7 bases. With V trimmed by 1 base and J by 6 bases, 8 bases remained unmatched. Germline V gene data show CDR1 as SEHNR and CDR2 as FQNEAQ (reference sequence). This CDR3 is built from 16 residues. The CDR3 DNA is TGTGCCAGCAGCTTAGTTGGCGGGAGAGGGTCCGGGGAGCTGTTTTTT. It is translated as CASSLVGGRGSGELFF.

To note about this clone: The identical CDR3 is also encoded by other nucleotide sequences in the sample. CDR3 protein: CASSRGSSYEQYF. The CDR3 DNA is TGTGCCAGCAGTCGCGGGAGCTCCTACGAGCAGTACTTC. V and J are TRBV27 and TRBJ2-7; 7 nucleotides match TRBD2. V dropped 5 bases and J dropped 0; count of bases not matched to a gene: 1. CDR3 length: 13 residues. Germline CDR1 MNHEY, CDR2 SMNVEV (reference sequence).

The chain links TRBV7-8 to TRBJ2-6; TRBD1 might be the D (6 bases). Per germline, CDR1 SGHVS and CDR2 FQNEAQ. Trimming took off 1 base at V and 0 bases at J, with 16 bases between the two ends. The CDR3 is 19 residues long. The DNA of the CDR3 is TGTGCCAGCAGCTTAGGTGACAGGTCGAGGGTCTCTGGGGCCAACGTCCTGACTTTC. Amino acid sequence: CASSLGDRSRVSGANVLTF. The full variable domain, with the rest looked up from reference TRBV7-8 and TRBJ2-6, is GAGVSQSPRYKVAKRGQDVALRCDPISGHVSLFWYQQALGQGPEFLTYFQNEAQLDKSGLPSDRFFAERPEGSVSTLKIQRTQQEDSAVYLCASSLGDRSRVSGANVLTFGAGSRLTVL.

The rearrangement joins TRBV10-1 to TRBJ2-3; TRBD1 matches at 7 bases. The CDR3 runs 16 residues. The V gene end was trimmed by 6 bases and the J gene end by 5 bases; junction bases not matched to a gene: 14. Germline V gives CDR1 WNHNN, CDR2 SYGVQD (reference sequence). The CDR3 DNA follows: TGCGCCAGCAGGGCTACCCGGACAGGTAACGGAGATACGCAGTATTTT. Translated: CASRATRTGNGDTQYF.

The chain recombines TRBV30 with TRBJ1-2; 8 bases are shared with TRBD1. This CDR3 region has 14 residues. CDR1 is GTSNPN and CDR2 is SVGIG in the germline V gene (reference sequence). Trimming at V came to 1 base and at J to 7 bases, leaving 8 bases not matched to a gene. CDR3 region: CAWSAGTGGRGYTF. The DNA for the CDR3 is TGTGCCTGGAGTGCCGGGACAGGCGGGCGTGGCTACACCTTC.